This T cell receptor beta chain was recovered during a study of T cell responses to AZD1222 COVID-19 vaccine. V was cut by 1 base and J by 10 bases, with 14 bases left in between. In germline, CDR1 is LGHNA, CDR2 YSLEER. This CDR3 has 14 amino acids. General observations from the study: Repertoires were collected only later (after the peak T cell response had occurred). Among vaccine-associated CD4 TCRs, coverage spanned spike, with dominance at 160-218 and 743-854. Recipients of AZD1222 seropositive at baseline numbered only 6 or 7.

Sequencing used immunoSEQ multiplex PCR; TCRdb keeps in-frame clones, though not all of them. The table records fewer than 150,000 clones, roughly 91% of them present only once. Worth noting for this clone: Its antigen is unidentified.

The TCR was taken from an adult in good health. This rearrangement joins TRBV4-3 to TRBJ2-1, with D possibly matching TRBD2 (5 bases). The sequencing here drew on peripheral blood, taken on day 0 of AZD1222 vaccination. The CDR3 loop is CASSQVSSRGEQFF. The CDR3 nucleotides read TGCGCCAGCAGCCAAGTTAGTTCGCGCGGGGAGCAGTTCTTC.